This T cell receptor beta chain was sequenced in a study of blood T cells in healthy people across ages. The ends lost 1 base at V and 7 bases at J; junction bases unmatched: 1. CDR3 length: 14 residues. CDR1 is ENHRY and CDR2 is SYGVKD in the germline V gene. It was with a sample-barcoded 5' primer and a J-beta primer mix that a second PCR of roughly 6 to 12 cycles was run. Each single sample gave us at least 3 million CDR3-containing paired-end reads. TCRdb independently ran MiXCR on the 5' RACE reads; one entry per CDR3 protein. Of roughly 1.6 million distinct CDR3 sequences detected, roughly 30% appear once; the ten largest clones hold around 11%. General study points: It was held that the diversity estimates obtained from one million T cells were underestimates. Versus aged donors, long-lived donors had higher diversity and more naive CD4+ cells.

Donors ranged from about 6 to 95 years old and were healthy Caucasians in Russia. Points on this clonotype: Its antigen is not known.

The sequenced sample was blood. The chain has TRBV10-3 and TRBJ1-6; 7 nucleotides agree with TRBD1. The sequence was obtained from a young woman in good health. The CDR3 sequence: CAISEWDRNSPLHF. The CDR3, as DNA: TGTGCCATCAGTGAGTGGGACAGAAATTCACCCCTCCACTTT.